The clone carrying this T cell receptor (beta chain) has a handful of counts. Trimming took off 5 bases at V and 3 bases at J, with 10 bases between the two ends. Germline V lookup: CDR1 LNHNV, CDR2 YYDKDF (reference sequence). The CDR3 has 13 residues. Authors' methods: Nucleated cell number was recorded as an estimate derived from reference gene primer amplification. The assay was immunoSEQ multiplex PCR, and TCRdb's table has in-frame clones only and misses some. V and J calls and clone size are as listed in that table; D and trimming were resolved from the DNA. The sample lists about 150,000 clones; about 80% were seen once. This specimen belongs to a study of blood T cell repertoires in COVID-19. Turning to the study itself: Italy, Spain and the United States were the sources of the convalescent and acute COVID-19 samples. T cells, B-cell-depleted T cells, or PBMCs supplied cDNA or gDNA.

This TCR came from a woman aged 55 to 70 with acute or convalescent COVID-19. This chain connects TRBV15 to TRBJ1-2; D might be TRBD1 (5 bases). The sample comprised peripheral blood. The CDR3 DNA reads as TGTGCCACCAGCTTCAGGGTGGACTATGGCTACACCTTC. Translated: CATSFRVDYGYTF.